The 14 T cell receptor beta chains below were found in one sample sequenced in a study of shared clonotypes between healthy human individuals. Using immunoSEQ multiplex PCR, the repertoire was profiled, and TCRdb retains in-frame clones only, with some absent. The table includes about 2.3 million clones, 85% to 95% detected once. Sample: naive CD4+ T cells from PBMCs. Specified subset: CD45RA+ positively selected. The receptors originated from a man between 18 and 35 years old in good health. Some clones in this sample may be carry-over from other donors' samples.

With regard to this clone: This same CDR3 is encoded by further DNA sequences in the sample. The J gene is TRBJ1-5, the V gene TRBV5-1; D is unresolved. The CDR3 is 14 residues long. Germline V CDR1 and CDR2: SGHRS, YFSETQ. V shed 1 base and J shed 0 bases, with 5 bases lying between them. The chain's CDR3 is CASSLFGSNQPQHF. In DNA form, the CDR3 reads TGCGCCAGCAGCTTGTTCGGTAGCAATCAGCCCCAGCATTTT.

The rearrangement links TRBV29-1 to TRBJ1-4, with 8 bases aligning to TRBD1. The CDR3 spans 12 residues. Germline V gene lookup returns CDR1 SQVTM and CDR2 ANQGSEA. J lost 8 bases, V lost 7 bases, and 6 bases had no gene match. The CDR3 DNA reads as TGCAGCGCGACAGGGGACGTGGAAAAACTGTTTTTT. Its protein product is CSATGDVEKLFF.

Details on this clone: Other nucleotide sequences from this sample produce the same CDR3. The V gene is TRBV6-6, the J gene TRBJ1-1; D is ambiguous. Germline CDR1 MNHNY, CDR2 SVGAGI (reference sequence). Deletions cut 6 bases from V and 2 bases from J, with 4 bases between. The CDR3 length is 11 residues. The CDR3 here is CASSRNTEAFF. CDR3 nucleotides: TGTGCCAGCAGCCGAAACACTGAAGCTTTCTTT.

J is TRBJ1-3 and V is TRBV6-6; unclear D gene. The CDR3 has 14 residues. CDR1 is MNHNY and CDR2 is SVGAGI in the germline V gene (reference sequence). V gave up 0 bases and J gave up 2 bases, with 5 bases separating them. The DNA for the CDR3 is TGTGCCAGCAGTTACTCAGGGCCTGGAAACACCATATATTTT. Translated: CASSYSGPGNTIYF.

The chain has TRBV5-1 and TRBJ1-1, with D tentatively TRBD1 (5 bases). The CDR3 contains 14 residues. V was cut by 2 bases and J by 3 bases, with 11 bases left in between. Per the germline V gene, CDR1 is SGHRS and CDR2 is YFSETQ. The CDR3 DNA reads TGCGCCAGCAGCTTTAGTGGCAGGGACACTGAAGCTTTCTTT. This codes for CASSFSGRDTEAFF.

The chain uses TRBV7-2 and TRBJ2-4; no clear D gene. CDR1 and CDR2 (germline): SGHTA, FQGNSA. The CDR3 is 15 amino acids. V lost 1 base and J 8 bases, leaving 15 bases between the germline ends. CDR3 sequence: CASSLGGGSWDIQYF. CDR3 sequence (DNA): TGTGCCAGCAGCTTAGGGGGTGGTAGCTGGGACATTCAGTACTTC.

The chain employs TRBV6-5 and TRBJ2-2, with unresolved D. V was shortened by 2 bases and J by 7 bases, with 14 bases between the two germline ends. The CDR3 has 15 amino acids. Per germline, CDR1 MNHEY and CDR2 SVGAGI. In DNA form, the CDR3 reads TGTGCCAGCAGTTACGGTACTCCCAGTGGCGGGGAGCTGTTTTTT. Its protein is CASSYGTPSGGELFF.

The chain recombines TRBV27 with TRBJ2-5; D call uncertain. CDR1 and CDR2 from the germline V gene are MNHEY and SMNVEV (reference sequence). The CDR3 loop spans 13 amino acids. The V and J ends lost 1 base and 2 bases respectively, with 5 bases between them. The CDR3 here is CASSLFQQETQYF. The CDR3, as DNA: TGTGCCAGCAGTTTATTTCAACAAGAGACCCAGTACTTC.

The chain links TRBV9 to TRBJ2-3; D might be TRBD1 (6 bases). The CDR3 is 16 residues long. Trimming pared 4 bases from V and 2 bases from J, leaving 17 bases between. Germline CDR1 is SGDLS and CDR2 is YYNGEE. The CDR3 protein is CASSPAGQGFTDTQYF. In DNA form, the CDR3 reads TGTGCCAGCAGCCCCGCGGGTCAGGGGTTCACAGATACGCAGTATTTT.

With regard to this clone: This sample also contains other DNA sequences that code for the same CDR3. The V and J genes are TRBV7-9 and TRBJ1-5; D call uncertain. Germline CDR1 reads SEHNR; CDR2 reads FQNEAQ (reference sequence). The V end lost 3 bases, the J end lost 5 bases, and 8 bases lay between the germline ends. The CDR3 runs 13 residues. The CDR3 sequence: CASSFTRDQPQHF. CDR3 nucleotide sequence: TGTGCCAGCAGCTTCACCCGGGATCAGCCCCAGCATTTT.

The chain employs TRBV28 and TRBJ2-2; the D is unclear. V was clipped by 8 bases and J by 7 bases, with 20 bases between them. Germline V CDR1 and CDR2: MDHEN, SYDVKM. This CDR3 has 15 amino acids. CDR3 nucleotides: TGTGCCAGCTCTGTTACCCATACGATTATCGGGGAGCTGTTTTTT. It encodes CASSVTHTIIGELFF.

This chain uses TRBV5-4 with TRBJ2-7; D is uncertain. The CDR3 runs to 13 residues. Between the trimmed V and J ends, which lost 3 bases and 7 bases, there was a span of 14 bases. Germline CDR1 reads SGHNT; CDR2 reads YYREEE (reference sequence). The DNA of the CDR3 is TGTGCCAGCAGCTCTAGAATGAGAAGGGAGCAGTACTTC. Residues: CASSSRMRREQYF.

The J gene is TRBJ2-7, the V gene TRBV5-4, with D possibly being TRBD2 (6 bases). CDR1 and CDR2 from the germline V gene are SGHNT and YYREEE (reference sequence). The CDR3 extends over 15 amino acids. Trimming removed 4 bases at V and 2 bases at J, with 16 bases between. CDR3 sequence reads: CASSGGTGPAYEQYF. Here the CDR3 DNA reads TGTGCCAGCAGCGGGGGGACTGGACCTGCCTACGAGCAGTACTTC.

This rearrangement joins TRBV18 to TRBJ2-7, with 9 bases aligning to TRBD2. Per the germline V gene, CDR1 is KGHSH and CDR2 is LQKENI. CDR3 size: 15 residues. V trimming: 3 bases; J trimming: 4 bases; junction bases outside the gene matches: 7. CDR3 bases: TGTGCCAGCTCACCTGGAGCGGGGGGCGGATACGAGCAGTACTTC. Amino acid sequence: CASSPGAGGGYEQYF.